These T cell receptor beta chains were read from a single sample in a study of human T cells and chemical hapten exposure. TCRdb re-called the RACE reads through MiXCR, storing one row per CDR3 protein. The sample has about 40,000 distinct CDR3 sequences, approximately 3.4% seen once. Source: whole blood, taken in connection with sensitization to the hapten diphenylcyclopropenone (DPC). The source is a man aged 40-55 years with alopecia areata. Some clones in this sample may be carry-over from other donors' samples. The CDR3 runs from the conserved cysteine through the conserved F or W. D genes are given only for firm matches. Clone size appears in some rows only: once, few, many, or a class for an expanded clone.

CDR3nt: TGTGCCAGCAGCTCGGTAGCGGGAGGGTCGAATACGCAGTATTTT
CDR3aa: CASSSVAGGSNTQYF
abundance: many
v_gene: TRBV7-9
j_gene: TRBJ2-3
d_gene: TRBD2

CDR3nt: TGTGCCAGCAGCTTACCAGCGGGAGGGGCTAATGAGCAGTTCTTC
CDR3aa: CASSLPAGGANEQFF
abundance: many
v_gene: TRBV7-9
j_gene: TRBJ2-1
d_gene: TRBD2

CDR3nt: TGCGCCAGCAGCTTGACTAGTAACACAGATACGCAGTATTTT
CDR3aa: CASSLTSNTDTQYF
abundance: many
v_gene: TRBV5-1
j_gene: TRBJ2-3
d_gene: .

CDR3nt: TGCAGTGCTACATATGACAGTAACTACGACCAGCCCCAGCATTTT
CDR3aa: CSATYDSNYDQPQHF
abundance: many
v_gene: TRBV20-1
j_gene: TRBJ1-5
d_gene: .

CDR3nt: TGTGCCTGGAGGGAGAGAGGGGGGATCAACAATCAGCCCCAGCATTTT
CDR3aa: CAWRERGGINNQPQHF
abundance: few
v_gene: TRBV30
j_gene: TRBJ1-5
d_gene: .

CDR3nt: TGTGCCAGCAGTGACGGAGGTGAAAAACTGTTTTTT
CDR3aa: CASSDGGEKLFF
abundance: many
v_gene: TRBV2
j_gene: TRBJ1-4
d_gene: .

CDR3nt: TGCAGTGCTAAAGGGGGTTCCTATAATTCACCCCTCCACTTT
CDR3aa: CSAKGGSYNSPLHF
abundance: many
v_gene: TRBV20-1
j_gene: TRBJ1-6
d_gene: .

CDR3nt: TGTGCCAGCAGCTCTGTCGGGAGACGGGGGAACGAAAGGGTGTTTTTT
CDR3aa: CASSSVGRRGNERVFF
abundance: many
v_gene: TRBV7-6
j_gene: TRBJ1-4
d_gene: .

CDR3nt: TGTGCCAGCAGTTACTCCCCCGGGACAGGGACAACCGGGGAGCTGTTTTTT
CDR3aa: CASSYSPGTGTTGELFF
abundance: many
v_gene: TRBV6-5
j_gene: TRBJ2-2
d_gene: TRBD1

CDR3nt: TGTGCCAGCAGTACAACAGGTCCCAATTCACCCCTCCACTTT
CDR3aa: CASSTTGPNSPLHF
abundance: many
v_gene: TRBV6-5
j_gene: TRBJ1-6
d_gene: .

CDR3nt: TGTGCCAGCAGCTTAGTCACAGGTGGAAACACCATATATTTT
CDR3aa: CASSLVTGGNTIYF
abundance: .
v_gene: TRBV7-2
j_gene: TRBJ1-3
d_gene: .

CDR3nt: TGTGCCAGCCGGGACAGGGTAATCACCGGGGAGCTGTTTTTT
CDR3aa: CASRDRVITGELFF
abundance: .
v_gene: TRBV27
j_gene: TRBJ2-2
d_gene: TRBD1

CDR3nt: TGTGCCAGCAGTTTATTCAGGGACCCGAACACCGGGGAGCTGTTTTTT
CDR3aa: CASSLFRDPNTGELFF
abundance: many
v_gene: TRBV28
j_gene: TRBJ2-2
d_gene: .

CDR3nt: TGTGCCAGCAGTTTACAGAAGACAGGGAGTGGGGAGACCCAGTACTTC
CDR3aa: CASSLQKTGSGETQYF
abundance: few
v_gene: TRBV12-3/TRBV12-4
j_gene: TRBJ2-5
d_gene: TRBD1

CDR3nt: TGTGCCAGTAGTAAGGGACACCTCTACGAGCAGTACTTC
CDR3aa: CASSKGHLYEQYF
abundance: many
v_gene: TRBV19
j_gene: TRBJ2-7
d_gene: .

CDR3nt: TGTGCCAGCAGTTTTGTCGGGGGGGCGGTCGAGCAGTACTTC
CDR3aa: CASSFVGGAVEQYF
abundance: many
v_gene: TRBV27
j_gene: TRBJ2-7
d_gene: TRBD2

CDR3nt: TGTGCCAGCAGCTTAGCGGGGACCATCTACTCCTACGAGCAGTACTTC
CDR3aa: CASSLAGTIYSYEQYF
abundance: many
v_gene: TRBV7-9
j_gene: TRBJ2-7
d_gene: .

CDR3nt: TGTGCCAGCAGTGAAATTGGGTACAATGAGCAGTTCTTC
CDR3aa: CASSEIGYNEQFF
abundance: .
v_gene: TRBV2
j_gene: TRBJ2-1
d_gene: .

CDR3nt: TGTGCCAGCAGCCACAGGGCCAACACAGATACGCAGTATTTT
CDR3aa: CASSHRANTDTQYF
abundance: .
v_gene: TRBV3-1
j_gene: TRBJ2-3
d_gene: .

CDR3nt: TGCGCCAGCAGCTTCGGACAACAGGGAGGTTCTGGAAACACCATATATTTT
CDR3aa: CASSFGQQGGSGNTIYF
abundance: many
v_gene: TRBV5-1
j_gene: TRBJ1-3
d_gene: .

CDR3nt: TGTGCCACAGCCCCAGGGGGCGCGGTAGCGGGTGAGCAGTTCTTC
CDR3aa: CATAPGGAVAGEQFF
abundance: many
v_gene: TRBV24-1
j_gene: TRBJ2-1
d_gene: .

CDR3nt: TGTGCCAGCAGCCCTCTGGTGGCAGCCCTAGCCAAAAACATTCAGTACTTC
CDR3aa: CASSPLVAALAKNIQYF
abundance: .
v_gene: TRBV6-2/TRBV6-3
j_gene: TRBJ2-4
d_gene: .

CDR3nt: TGTGCCAGCAGAATTACAAGTAACACTGAAGCTTTCTTT
CDR3aa: CASRITSNTEAFF
abundance: many
v_gene: TRBV7-9
j_gene: TRBJ1-1
d_gene: .

CDR3nt: TGTGCCAGCTCACCATGGCTTGACACGGCTAGCACAGATACGCAGTATTTT
CDR3aa: CASSPWLDTASTDTQYF
abundance: .
v_gene: TRBV18
j_gene: TRBJ2-3
d_gene: .

CDR3nt: TGCAGTGCTAGAACGGGACGGGGAATAGATACGCAGTATTTT
CDR3aa: CSARTGRGIDTQYF
abundance: many
v_gene: TRBV20-1
j_gene: TRBJ2-3
d_gene: .

CDR3nt: TGCGCCAGCAGGACTAGCGGGGAGAGTGAGCAGTTCTTC
CDR3aa: CASRTSGESEQFF
abundance: few
v_gene: TRBV5-1
j_gene: TRBJ2-1
d_gene: TRBD2

CDR3nt: TGTGCCAGCAGGTCGACAGGGGGCAACTATGGCTACACCTTC
CDR3aa: CASRSTGGNYGYTF
abundance: many
v_gene: TRBV28
j_gene: TRBJ1-2
d_gene: TRBD1

CDR3nt: TGTGCCAGCATCCCTAACTCGGGACTAGCGGGAGTGGGCACCGGGGAGCTGTTTTTT
CDR3aa: CASIPNSGLAGVGTGELFF
abundance: .
v_gene: TRBV11-2
j_gene: TRBJ2-2
d_gene: TRBD2

CDR3nt: TGTGCCAGTAGTATGTACGGGCTAGCGGGCGATAGCTCCTACAATGAGCAGTTCTTC
CDR3aa: CASSMYGLAGDSSYNEQFF
abundance: few
v_gene: TRBV19
j_gene: TRBJ2-1
d_gene: TRBD2

CDR3nt: TGCGCCAGCAGCCCTGAGGGCGCGGGAGCTGAGGCCAAAAACATTCAGTACTTC
CDR3aa: CASSPEGAGAEAKNIQYF
abundance: few
v_gene: TRBV5-1
j_gene: TRBJ2-4
d_gene: TRBD2

CDR3nt: TGTGCCAGCAGCTTGGTGCACGGTGCGGAAGGAGCTTTCTTT
CDR3aa: CASSLVHGAEGAFF
abundance: .
v_gene: TRBV5-4
j_gene: TRBJ1-1
d_gene: .

CDR3nt: TGTGCCAGCAGTTACTCAGGCGGGAGGCTCACAGATACGCAGTATTTT
CDR3aa: CASSYSGGRLTDTQYF
abundance: many
v_gene: TRBV6-6
j_gene: TRBJ2-3
d_gene: TRBD2

CDR3nt: TGTGCCAGCAGCTTAGGGGGAGGGCCGAATGAGCAGTTCTTC
CDR3aa: CASSLGGGPNEQFF
abundance: many
v_gene: TRBV7-3
j_gene: TRBJ2-1
d_gene: TRBD2

CDR3nt: TGTGCCAGCAGCTCTCGACTAGCTTTTTACGAGCAGTACTTC
CDR3aa: CASSSRLAFYEQYF
abundance: many
v_gene: TRBV28
j_gene: TRBJ2-7
d_gene: TRBD2

CDR3nt: TGCGCCAGCAGCCAGGTTACAGGGGAAGGGGCCAACGTCCTGACTTTC
CDR3aa: CASSQVTGEGANVLTF
abundance: many
v_gene: TRBV4-1
j_gene: TRBJ2-6
d_gene: TRBD1

CDR3nt: TGTGCCAGCAGCCAAGTTCAGCTCCCTGAGCAGTTCTTC
CDR3aa: CASSQVQLPEQFF
abundance: .
v_gene: TRBV14
j_gene: TRBJ2-1
d_gene: .

CDR3nt: TGTGCCATCAGTGAGTCCGAGGAAATCCGCCAAGAGACCCAGTACTTC
CDR3aa: CAISESEEIRQETQYF
abundance: few
v_gene: TRBV10-3
j_gene: TRBJ2-5
d_gene: .

CDR3nt: TGTGCCAGCAGCGTCCAGGCCTCACTTTCCGGGGAGCTGTTTTTT
CDR3aa: CASSVQASLSGELFF
abundance: many
v_gene: TRBV9
j_gene: TRBJ2-2
d_gene: .

CDR3nt: TGTGCCAGCAGCTGGGACAGGGTTGGAGATACGCAGTATTTT
CDR3aa: CASSWDRVGDTQYF
abundance: many
v_gene: TRBV7-9
j_gene: TRBJ2-3
d_gene: TRBD1

CDR3nt: TGTGCCAGCAGCTTCCAGGGGGCTACCACTGAAGCTTTCTTT
CDR3aa: CASSFQGATTEAFF
abundance: many
v_gene: TRBV7-2
j_gene: TRBJ1-1
d_gene: TRBD1

CDR3nt: TGCGCCAGCAGCCAAGATTTGCGGAGGGGAGCTAACTATGGCTACACCTTC
CDR3aa: CASSQDLRRGANYGYTF
abundance: many
v_gene: TRBV4-3
j_gene: TRBJ1-2
d_gene: .

CDR3nt: TGTGCCAGCAGGCTTCAAGGAGCGGGAGGGAGTGAGCAGTTCTTC
CDR3aa: CASRLQGAGGSEQFF
abundance: few
v_gene: TRBV12-3/TRBV12-4
j_gene: TRBJ2-1
d_gene: TRBD2

CDR3nt: TGTGCCAGCAGCCAAGAGGCGGGGGACTATGGCTACACCTTC
CDR3aa: CASSQEAGDYGYTF
abundance: few
v_gene: TRBV14
j_gene: TRBJ1-2
d_gene: .

CDR3nt: TGTGCCAGCAGTTTACAGGAAATTGAGCAGTTCTTC
CDR3aa: CASSLQEIEQFF
abundance: .
v_gene: TRBV12-3/TRBV12-4
j_gene: TRBJ2-1
d_gene: .

CDR3nt: TGTGCCAGCAGTTACGGGGCGGGGCGGACCTACAATGAGCAGTTCTTC
CDR3aa: CASSYGAGRTYNEQFF
abundance: many
v_gene: TRBV6-2/TRBV6-3
j_gene: TRBJ2-1
d_gene: .

CDR3nt: TGTGCCAGCACTCTGACAGGGACTAGCACAGATACGCAGTATTTT
CDR3aa: CASTLTGTSTDTQYF
abundance: few
v_gene: TRBV28
j_gene: TRBJ2-3
d_gene: .

CDR3nt: TGTGCCAGTAGTCTCGGGACAGGTAGCAACGAGCAGTACTTC
CDR3aa: CASSLGTGSNEQYF
abundance: many
v_gene: TRBV19
j_gene: TRBJ2-7
d_gene: TRBD1

CDR3nt: TGCAGTGCTAGTCTCTGGGGGGCGCGGTCCTACGAGCAGTACTTC
CDR3aa: CSASLWGARSYEQYF
abundance: many
v_gene: TRBV20-1
j_gene: TRBJ2-7
d_gene: .

CDR3nt: TGTGCCAGCAGCAAAGGAGGGGGGGGGGAGACCCAGTACTTC
CDR3aa: CASSKGGGGETQYF
abundance: many
v_gene: TRBV21-1
j_gene: TRBJ2-5
d_gene: .

CDR3nt: TGTGCCAGCAGCCGAACCAGAACCGGAGGGAAGACCCAGTACTTC
CDR3aa: CASSRTRTGGKTQYF
abundance: .
v_gene: TRBV28
j_gene: TRBJ2-5
d_gene: .

CDR3nt: TGTGCCAGCAGTGGGACAGCATATAGCGGGGCCCCTCAAGAGACCCAGTACTTC
CDR3aa: CASSGTAYSGAPQETQYF
abundance: many
v_gene: TRBV6-2/TRBV6-3
j_gene: TRBJ2-5
d_gene: .

CDR3nt: TGTGCCAGCAGCCAAGATCGCAGGGGTCGGAGAACTGAAGCTTTCTTT
CDR3aa: CASSQDRRGRRTEAFF
abundance: many
v_gene: TRBV4-2
j_gene: TRBJ1-1
d_gene: .

CDR3nt: TGTGCCAGCAGATCAACAACAGGGGGCGTCGATGGCTACACCTTC
CDR3aa: CASRSTTGGVDGYTF
abundance: many
v_gene: TRBV7-2
j_gene: TRBJ1-2
d_gene: TRBD1